These 21 T cell receptor beta chains came from one sample sequenced in a study of a mutant IDH1 vaccine in newly diagnosed glioma. Stated time point: week 11, during vaccination. Every single dose of the vaccine, 300 ug of mutant IDH1 20-mer peptide, came with topical imiquimod. The data were produced by immunoSEQ multiplex PCR, yet TCRdb's version contains in-frame clones alone and is incomplete. Counted here are around 120,000 clones, around 80% occurring once; the ten biggest clones make up around 5.5%. Antigen specificity for these receptors is unknown. Sequences were derived from PBMCs, sampled from a glioma patient whose treatment included an IDH1 peptide vaccine. These TCRs come from a man between 35 and 55 years old with glioma.

The rearrangement uses TRBV18 and TRBJ1-1, with TRBD1 as a possible D gene (6 bases). CDR1 is KGHSH, CDR2 LQKENI, per germline. V lost 4 bases to trimming and J lost 4 bases, with 13 bases between them. The CDR3 consists of 14 residues. The CDR3 sequence: CASSLKGGSTEAFF. The CDR3 nucleotides are TGTGCCAGCTCACTAAAGGGGGGAAGCACTGAAGCTTTCTTT. Complete variable domain (other parts from reference TRBV18 and TRBJ1-1): NAGVMQNPRHLVRRRGQEARLRCSPMKGHSHVYWYRQLPEEGLKFMVYLQKENIIDESGMPKERFSAEFPKEGPSILRIQQVVRGDSAAYFCASSLKGGSTEAFFGQGTRLTVV.

The chain employs TRBV18 and TRBJ1-2; D remains unclear. The V and J ends lost 3 bases and 0 bases respectively, with 14 bases between them. The CDR3 covers 16 residues. The germline gives CDR1 KGHSH, CDR2 LQKENI. The CDR3 loop reads CASSPTGRASNYGYTF. The CDR3 nucleotides read TGTGCCAGCTCACCTACCGGGAGAGCTTCTAACTATGGCTACACCTTC.

The V gene is TRBV6-6, the J gene TRBJ2-6, with D possibly being TRBD2 (6 bases). The length of the CDR3 is 16 residues. V was trimmed by 6 bases and J by 1 base, leaving 13 bases between them. In germline, CDR1 is MNHNY, CDR2 SVGAGI (reference sequence). In DNA form, the CDR3 reads TGTGCCAGCAGCCGGGGGACCCCATCTGGGGCCAACGTCCTGACTTTC. Amino acids: CASSRGTPSGANVLTF.

The V and J genes are TRBV5-1 and TRBJ2-3, with 11 bases that match TRBD2. Germline CDR1 and CDR2: SGHRS and YFSETQ. This CDR3 is 14 amino acids long. V gave up 4 bases and J gave up 8 bases; unmatched junction bases: 6. The CDR3 DNA reads TGCGCCAGCAGCCCTAGCGGGAGGCCCGGTACGCAGTATTTT. Protein sequence: CASSPSGRPGTQYF.

This clone has just one count. The rearrangement joins TRBV28 to TRBJ1-4; a possible D gene is TRBD1 (5 bases). Trimming cost V 5 bases and J 6 bases, with 16 bases left between them. Germline assignment: CDR1 MDHEN and CDR2 SYDVKM. This CDR3 is 15 amino acids long. CDR3 nucleotides: TGTGCCAGCAGTATAGTCGGGGCGGCGGATGAAAAACTGTTTTTT. Translating it yields CASSIVGAADEKLFF.

The chain joins TRBV18 to TRBJ2-7, with D perhaps matching TRBD1 (6 bases). This CDR3 spans 16 amino acids. Trimming removed 5 bases from V and 0 bases from J, with 17 bases in between. Per the germline V gene, CDR1 is KGHSH and CDR2 is LQKENI. In nucleotides, the CDR3 is TGTGCCAGCTCAACCGCCCGGACAGCACTCTCCTACGAGCAGTACTTC. The encoded protein is CASSTARTALSYEQYF. Based on the CDR3 plus reference TRBV18 and TRBJ2-7, the full variable domain is NAGVMQNPRHLVRRRGQEARLRCSPMKGHSHVYWYRQLPEEGLKFMVYLQKENIIDESGMPKERFSAEFPKEGPSILRIQQVVRGDSAAYFCASSTARTALSYEQYFGPGTRLTVT.

This sequence joins TRBV13 and TRBJ2-5; D assignment may be TRBD1 or TRBD2 (5 bases each). The V gene lost 6 bases and the J gene lost 4 bases, with 12 bases spanning the gap. The CDR3 consists of 13 residues. CDR1 PRHDT and CDR2 FYEKMQ come from the germline V gene (reference sequence). The CDR3 reads CASSIPGRETQYF. The DNA of the CDR3 is TGTGCCAGCAGTATCCCGGGACGAGAGACCCAGTACTTC.

The rearrangement uses TRBV28 and TRBJ1-5; the match to TRBD1 covers 8 bases. There are 16 residues in the CDR3. Trimming at V came to 3 bases and at J to 7 bases, leaving 11 bases not matched to a gene. CDR1 MDHEN and CDR2 SYDVKM come from the germline V gene. CDR3: CASSFSTGVGGQPQHF. Here the CDR3 DNA reads TGTGCCAGCAGTTTTTCGACAGGGGTCGGAGGCCAGCCCCAGCATTTT.

The chain uses TRBV2 and TRBJ2-2; a weak D match, TRBD1 (6 bases). The CDR3 sequence is 15 residues long. Germline V gene sequence: CDR1 SNHLY, CDR2 FYNNEI. The V end lost 7 bases, the J end lost 0 bases, and 12 bases lay between the germline ends. CDR3 residues: CASKPQGTNTGELFF. As DNA, the CDR3 is TGTGCCAGCAAACCACAGGGAACGAACACCGGGGAGCTGTTTTTT. Full variable domain (outside the CDR3, taken from reference TRBV2 and TRBJ2-2): EPEVTQTPSHQVTQMGQEVILRCVPISNHLYFYWYRQILGQKVEFLVSFYNNEISEKSEIFDDQFSVERPDGSNFTLKIRSTKLEDSAMYFCASKPQGTNTGELFFGEGSRLTVL.

The chain joins TRBV18 to TRBJ2-3; D unresolved. Per the germline V gene, CDR1 is KGHSH and CDR2 is LQKENI. This CDR3 has 11 amino acids. The germline V and J ends were trimmed by 6 bases and 2 bases, with 3 bases remaining between them. The DNA for the CDR3 is TGTGCCAGCTCCAACACAGATACGCAGTATTTT. It yields the protein CASSNTDTQYF.

In this sample, this clone turned up a few times. The chain recombines TRBV28 with TRBJ1-1; D might be TRBD1 (5 bases). Germline V lookup: CDR1 MDHEN, CDR2 SYDVKM. V lost 1 base to trimming and J lost 3 bases, with 6 bases between them. The CDR3 is made up of 13 amino acids. The CDR3 coding sequence is TGTGCCAGCAGTTTATTGGGGCACACTGAAGCTTTCTTT. This translates into CASSLLGHTEAFF.

V gene TRBV5-1 combines with J gene TRBJ1-1, with 9 bases aligning to TRBD1. The CDR3 sequence is 17 residues long. CDR1 is SGHRS, CDR2 YFSETQ, per germline. With 7 bases clipped from V and 1 base from J, the junction kept 14 bases outside the gene matches. CDR3 protein: CASRYTGTGFRNTEAFF. In DNA form, the CDR3 reads TGCGCCAGCCGATATACCGGGACAGGGTTTAGGAACACTGAAGCTTTCTTT. Using reference TRBV5-1 and TRBJ1-1 for the parts outside the CDR3, the full variable domain is KAGVTQTPRYLIKTRGQQVTLSCSPISGHRSVSWYQQTPGQGLQFLFEYFSETQRNKGNFPGRFSGRQFSNSRSEMNVSTLELGDSALYLCASRYTGTGFRNTEAFFGQGTRLTVV.

The chain links TRBV5-1 to TRBJ2-1; TRBD1 matches at 12 bases. Germline-derived CDR1 and CDR2 are SGHRS and YFSETQ. V was clipped by 3 bases and J by 8 bases; unmatched bases: 9. The CDR3 contains 16 residues. CDR3 bases: TGCGCCAGCAGCTGGGGTGGGACAGGGGGCTTGGATGAGCAGTTCTTC. The encoded protein is CASSWGGTGGLDEQFF.

V and J are TRBV9 and TRBJ2-7; possibly TRBD1 for D (6 bases). Germline lookup yields CDR1 SGDLS and CDR2 YYNGEE. This CDR3 is 14 amino acids long. The germline V and J ends were trimmed by 3 bases and 2 bases, with 12 bases remaining between them. CDR3 DNA: TGTGCCAGCAGCGCCGGGACAACCCCCTACGAGCAGTACTTC. Translation: CASSAGTTPYEQYF.

V usage is TRBV5-5 and J usage is TRBJ1-2; 8 bases line up with TRBD1. This CDR3 region has 14 residues. J lost 2 bases, V lost 0 bases, and 0 bases had no gene match. Germline V gene lookup returns CDR1 SGHKS and CDR2 YYEKEE (reference sequence). As DNA, the CDR3 is TGTGCCAGCAGCTTGGGACAGGGGAACTATGGCTACACCTTC. Protein product: CASSLGQGNYGYTF.

V is TRBV7-2 and J is TRBJ2-4; no clear D. V lost 5 bases to trimming and J lost 9 bases, with 14 bases between them. This CDR3 is built from 13 residues. Looked up from germline, CDR1 is SGHTA and CDR2 is FQGNSA. This chain's CDR3 is CASSLTVGGIQYF. The CDR3 coding sequence is TGTGCCAGCAGCCTAACGGTAGGCGGCATTCAGTACTTC.

Note on this clone: At one of its ends the junction is not consistent with the germline gene, which may arise from a read error. The V and J genes are TRBV6-1 and TRBJ2-7; the match to TRBD1 covers 7 bases. The germline gives CDR1 MNHNS, CDR2 SASEGT. The CDR3 is 14 amino acids. CDR3 protein: CASSPGETYRGFDF. The CDR3 DNA sequence: TGTGCCAGCAGCCCAGGTGAAACATACAGGGGATTTGACTTC.

This clone was observed many times. The rearrangement uses TRBV7-2 and TRBJ1-3; D is perhaps TRBD1 (5 bases). The CDR3 extends over 14 amino acids. The V end lost 5 bases, the J end lost 4 bases, and 12 bases lay between the germline ends. Germline assignment: CDR1 SGHTA and CDR2 FQGNSA. CDR3 residues: CASSPPGAGNTIYF. Here the CDR3 DNA reads TGTGCCAGCAGCCCGCCCGGGGCCGGAAACACCATATATTTT.

This clone was seen only a few times. The chain couples TRBV5-1 to TRBJ1-1; D not resolved. Germline V lookup: CDR1 SGHRS, CDR2 YFSETQ. The CDR3 is made up of 14 amino acids. V lost 2 bases to trimming and J lost 6 bases, with 14 bases between them. DNA for the CDR3: TGCGCCAGCAGCTTACTCGGGAGGGATGCTGAAGCTTTCTTT. This gives the protein CASSLLGRDAEAFF. Drawing the rest from reference TRBV5-1 and TRBJ1-1, the complete variable domain is KAGVTQTPRYLIKTRGQQVTLSCSPISGHRSVSWYQQTPGQGLQFLFEYFSETQRNKGNFPGRFSGRQFSNSRSEMNVSTLELGDSALYLCASSLLGRDAEAFFGQGTRLTVV.

The chain links TRBV6-1 to TRBJ1-2, with D possibly being TRBD1 (5 bases). The CDR3 covers 14 residues. Trimming pared 7 bases from V and 6 bases from J, leaving 18 bases between. The germline V gene has CDR1 MNHNS and CDR2 SASEGT. In nucleotides, the CDR3 is TGTGCCAGCACCCGGGGGAGGGAAAGGGATGGCTACACCTTC. This sequence encodes CASTRGRERDGYTF.

V and J are TRBV6-5 and TRBJ2-7, with 12 bases that match TRBD2. Germline V gene sequence: CDR1 MNHEY, CDR2 SVGAGI. Trimming at V came to 4 bases and at J to 2 bases, leaving 6 bases not matched to a gene. This CDR3 spans 16 amino acids. CDR3 coding DNA: TGTGCCAGCAGTTTCAGGACTAGCGGGGTCCCCTACGAGCAGTACTTC. Its protein product is CASSFRTSGVPYEQYF.